One sample yielded the 15 T cell receptor beta chains listed below, sequenced in a study of T cell repertoires in cytomegalovirus infection (dated by TCRdb to about 2019). The listed sequencing device is Illumina HiSeq 1500. TCRdb passed the public sequencing reads through fastp at Q25 and MiXCR, retaining productive beta sequences. Rows with a matching CDR3 protein are joined into one entry that keeps the most common DNA and genes. The sample contains some 680,000 distinct CDR3 sequences, 35% of them found a single time. 2.8% of the sample is in the top ten clones. Input material: PBMCs. The receptors stem from a human donor in good health (CMV status not recorded). Some clones in this sample may be carry-over from other donors' samples.

There are a few counts of this clonotype. The V gene is TRBV7-8, the J gene TRBJ1-2, with D possibly being TRBD1 (5 bases). Germline V CDR1 and CDR2: SGHVS, FQNEAQ. The length of the CDR3 is 19 residues. Trimming removed 0 bases from V and 0 bases from J, with 20 bases in between. CDR3 DNA: TGTGCCAGCAGCTTAGCGTCTGCCGGGGGAGGCGAAGCTAACTATGGCTACACCTTC. This encodes CASSLASAGGGEANYGYTF.

The rearrangement links TRBV19 to TRBJ2-1; maybe TRBD1 (5 bases). The CDR3 extends over 14 amino acids. V shed 6 bases and J shed 9 bases, with 18 bases lying between them. Per germline, CDR1 LNHDA and CDR2 SQIVND (reference sequence). CDR3 amino acids: CASRRTLGVVEQFF. As DNA, the CDR3 is TGTGCCAGTAGGAGGACGTTAGGGGTTGTTGAGCAGTTCTTC.

This clonotype was seen a handful of times. The chain combines TRBV6-6 with TRBJ2-1; D not certain. Germline CDR1 is MNHNY and CDR2 is SVGAGI (reference sequence). Trimming took off 2 bases at V and 0 bases at J, with 11 bases between the two ends. The CDR3 length is 16 residues. The DNA for the CDR3 is TGTGCCAGCAGTTACAGCGTGGTCAGCTCCTACAATGAGCAGTTCTTC. It translates to CASSYSVVSSYNEQFF.

This clonotype was seen a few times. This chain links TRBV6-1 with TRBJ2-7, with 9 bases matching TRBD2. V shed 7 bases and J 6 bases; nucleotides not matched to a gene: 10. The germline gives CDR1 MNHNS, CDR2 SASEGT. This CDR3 is 14 amino acids long. For the CDR3, the DNA is TGTGCCAGCACTGCGGGGGGGCCAGATGGCGAGCAGTACTTC. Translation gives CASTAGGPDGEQYF.

The rearrangement links TRBV6-2 or TRBV6-3 to TRBJ2-5, with TRBD2 identical over 8 bases. The CDR3 runs 18 residues. V trimming: 2 bases; J trimming: 1 base; junction bases outside the gene matches: 12. Germline loops: CDR1 MNHEY, CDR2 SVGEGT. CDR3 in DNA: TGTGCCAGCAGTTACAGTGGAAATCGGGGGGGAAGCCAAGAGACCCAGTACTTC. It yields the protein CASSYSGNRGGSQETQYF.

In this sample, this clonotype turned up many times. This chain uses TRBV12-3 or TRBV12-4 with TRBJ1-5; no reliable D call. This CDR3 region has 14 residues. Trimming left V 3 bases short and J 7 bases short, with 13 bases between. In nucleotides, the CDR3 is TGTGCCAGCAGTTTTAGGGCCGGGGAGCAGCCCCAGCATTTT. It translates to CASSFRAGEQPQHF.

This clonotype was counted a few times. The V gene is TRBV7-2, the J gene TRBJ2-5, with TRBD1 matching over 10 bases. The CDR3 is made up of 16 amino acids. The V and J ends lost 4 bases and 3 bases, in that order; junction bases with no gene match: 8. Looked up from germline, CDR1 is SGHTA and CDR2 is FQGNSA. The CDR3 loop reads CASSSTTGGIEETQYF. CDR3 sequence (DNA): TGTGCCAGCAGCTCAACGACAGGGGGCATAGAAGAGACCCAGTACTTC.

The table lists this clonotype with a few counts. The CDR3 here is CASSRKPGQTQAFF. Here the CDR3 DNA reads TGTGCCAGCAGCCGGAAACCGGGACAAACCCAAGCTTTCTTT. J is TRBJ1-1 and V is TRBV5-5; D may be TRBD1 (6 bases). V was pared by 4 bases and J by 9 bases, with 19 bases between. This CDR3 has 14 residues. Germline V lookup: CDR1 SGHKS, CDR2 YYEKEE (reference sequence).

The J gene is TRBJ1-2, the V gene TRBV9; no firm D call. Germline CDR1 SGDLS, CDR2 YYNGEE. V lost 4 bases to trimming and J lost 8 bases, with 15 bases between them. CDR3 length: 13 residues. The CDR3 protein is CASSTSPRTGYTF. CDR3 nucleotide sequence: TGTGCCAGCAGCACCTCTCCCCGCACCGGCTACACCTTC.

This clonotype has a handful of counts. This chain joins TRBV20-1 and TRBJ1-2; D uncertain. The CDR3 extends over 14 amino acids. Trimming shortened V by 2 bases and J by 4 bases, and 14 bases separated the two germline ends. Germline V gene data show CDR1 as DFQATT and CDR2 as SNEGSKA (reference sequence). CDR3 loop: CSARSAGRAYGYTF. The CDR3 DNA follows: TGCAGTGCTAGATCCGCCGGTCGGGCCTATGGCTACACCTTC.

This clonotype was detected only a few times. V gene TRBV12-3 or TRBV12-4 combines with J gene TRBJ1-6; the match to TRBD1 covers 7 bases. V lost 6 bases, J lost 11 bases, and 7 bases stayed unmatched. This CDR3 is built from 13 residues. The chain's CDR3 is CASSLMTGPPLHF. The CDR3 bases are TGTGCCAGCAGCCTCATGACAGGGCCACCCCTCCACTTT.

The chain employs TRBV13 and TRBJ2-7; no reliable D call. With 6 bases removed from V and 3 bases from J, the gap between germline ends came to 12 bases. Germline CDR1 reads PRHDT; CDR2 reads FYEKMQ (reference sequence). The CDR3 has 13 amino acids. The DNA of the CDR3 is TGTGCCAGCAGTTCCGGGCTACGCTACGAGCAGTACTTC. It codes for CASSSGLRYEQYF. Full variable domain (outside the CDR3, taken from reference TRBV13 and TRBJ2-7): AAGVIQSPRHLIKEKRETATLKCYPIPRHDTVYWYQQGPGQDPQFLISFYEKMQSDKGSIPDRFSAQQFSDYHSELNMSSLELGDSALYFCASSSGLRYEQYFGPGTRLTVT.

This sequence joins TRBV7-8 and TRBJ1-2; no reliable D call. Trimming cost V 2 bases and J 7 bases, with 11 bases left between them. The CDR3 loop spans 13 amino acids. Germline V gene lookup returns CDR1 SGHVS and CDR2 FQNEAQ. The CDR3 region has the DNA TGTGCCAGCAGCTTACCCACTTGGCGTGGCTACACCTTC. This encodes CASSLPTWRGYTF. Full variable domain (remainder filled in from reference TRBV7-8 and TRBJ1-2): GAGVSQSPRYKVAKRGQDVALRCDPISGHVSLFWYQQALGQGPEFLTYFQNEAQLDKSGLPSDRFFAERPEGSVSTLKIQRTQQEDSAVYLCASSLPTWRGYTFGSGTRLTVV.

The chain couples TRBV20-1 to TRBJ1-2; D is perhaps TRBD1 (5 bases). V lost 3 bases to trimming and J lost 3 bases, with 17 bases between them. The CDR3 totals 15 residues. Germline V CDR1 and CDR2: DFQATT, SNEGSKA (reference sequence). The CDR3 spells CSARPATGVYYGYTF. The CDR3 DNA is TGCAGTGCTAGGCCCGCTACGGGGGTCTACTATGGCTACACCTTC.

This clonotype was detected ten times or more. The chain has TRBV12-3 or TRBV12-4 and TRBJ2-5, with unresolved D. V dropped 3 bases and J dropped 0 bases, with 17 bases sitting between them. The CDR3 length is 17 residues. CDR3 region: CASSFGSWFSDQETQYF. DNA of the CDR3: TGTGCCAGCAGTTTTGGGTCTTGGTTCTCCGACCAAGAGACCCAGTACTTC.